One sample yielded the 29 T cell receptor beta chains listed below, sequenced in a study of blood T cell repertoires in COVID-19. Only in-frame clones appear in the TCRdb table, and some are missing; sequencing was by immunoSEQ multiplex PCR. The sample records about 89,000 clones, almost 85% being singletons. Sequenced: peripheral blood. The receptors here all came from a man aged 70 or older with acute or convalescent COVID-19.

CDR3 nucleotides: TGTGCCAGTAGTCCAAGACAGGGCCTGGAAATCGGGACTGAAGCTTTCTTT. Its translation is CASSPRQGLEIGTEAFF. The chain uses TRBV19 and TRBJ1-1; 7 nucleotides align to TRBD1. CDR1 and CDR2 from the germline V gene are LNHDA and SQIVND (reference sequence). The length of the CDR3 is 17 residues. Germline trimming cut 5 bases from V and 5 bases from J; bases unmatched to any gene: 17. Full variable domain (outside the CDR3, taken from reference TRBV19 and TRBJ1-1): DGGITQSPKYLFRKEGQNVTLSCEQNLNHDAMYWYRQDPGQGLRLIYYSQIVNDFQKGDIAEGYSVSREKKESFPLTVTSAQKNPTAFYLCASSPRQGLEIGTEAFFGQGTRLTVV.

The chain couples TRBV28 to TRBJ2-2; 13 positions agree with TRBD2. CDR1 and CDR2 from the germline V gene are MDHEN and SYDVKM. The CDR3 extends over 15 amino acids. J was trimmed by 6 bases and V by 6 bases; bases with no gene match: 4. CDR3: CASRAGTSGAGELFF. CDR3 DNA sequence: TGTGCCAGCAGGGCCGGGACTAGCGGGGCCGGGGAGCTGTTTTTT.

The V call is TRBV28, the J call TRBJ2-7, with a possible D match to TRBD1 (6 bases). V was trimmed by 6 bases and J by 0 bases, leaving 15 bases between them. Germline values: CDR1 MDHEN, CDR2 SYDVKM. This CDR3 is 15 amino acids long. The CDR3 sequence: CASSLPQQGSYEQYF. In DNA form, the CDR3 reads TGTGCCAGCAGCCTCCCCCAACAGGGCTCCTACGAGCAGTACTTC. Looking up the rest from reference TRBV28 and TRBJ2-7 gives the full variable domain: DVKVTQSSRYLVKRTGEKVFLECVQDMDHENMFWYRQDPGLGLRLIYFSYDVKMKEKGDIPEGYSVSREKKERFSLILESASTNQTSMYLCASSLPQQGSYEQYFGPGTRLTVT.

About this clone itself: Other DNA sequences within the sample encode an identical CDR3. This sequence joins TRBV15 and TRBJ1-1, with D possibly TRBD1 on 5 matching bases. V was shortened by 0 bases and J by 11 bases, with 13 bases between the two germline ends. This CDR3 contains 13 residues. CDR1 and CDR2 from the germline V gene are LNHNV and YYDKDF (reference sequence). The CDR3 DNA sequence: TGTGCCACCAGCAGAGATCGACAGTTCGATGCTTTCTTT. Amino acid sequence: CATSRDRQFDAFF.

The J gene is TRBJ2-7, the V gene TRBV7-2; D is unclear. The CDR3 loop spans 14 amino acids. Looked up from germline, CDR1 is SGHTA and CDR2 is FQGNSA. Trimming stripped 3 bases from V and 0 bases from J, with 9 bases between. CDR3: CASSFDKSSYEQYF. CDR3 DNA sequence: TGTGCCAGCAGCTTTGACAAGAGCTCCTACGAGCAGTACTTC.

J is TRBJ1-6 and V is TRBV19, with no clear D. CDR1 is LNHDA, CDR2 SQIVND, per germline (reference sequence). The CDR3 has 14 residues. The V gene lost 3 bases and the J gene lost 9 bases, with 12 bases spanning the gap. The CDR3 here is CASSIADFRSPLHF. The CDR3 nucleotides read TGTGCCAGTAGTATCGCGGATTTTCGTTCACCCCTCCACTTT. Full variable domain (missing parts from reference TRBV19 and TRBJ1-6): DGGITQSPKYLFRKEGQNVTLSCEQNLNHDAMYWYRQDPGQGLRLIYYSQIVNDFQKGDIAEGYSVSREKKESFPLTVTSAQKNPTAFYLCASSIADFRSPLHFGNGTRLTVT.

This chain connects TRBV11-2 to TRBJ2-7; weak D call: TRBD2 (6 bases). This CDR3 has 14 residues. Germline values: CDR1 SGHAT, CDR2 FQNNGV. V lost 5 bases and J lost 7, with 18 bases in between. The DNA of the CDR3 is TGTGCCAGCAGCCCCCGGGCGGGGTTAGGAGAGCAGTACTTC. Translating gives CASSPRAGLGEQYF.

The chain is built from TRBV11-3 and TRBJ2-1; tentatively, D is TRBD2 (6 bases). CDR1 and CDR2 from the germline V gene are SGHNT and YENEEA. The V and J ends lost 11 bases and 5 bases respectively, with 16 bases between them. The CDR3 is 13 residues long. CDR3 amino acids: CASGRYGDNEQFF. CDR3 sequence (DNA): TGTGCCTCTGGGAGGTATGGGGACAATGAGCAGTTCTTC. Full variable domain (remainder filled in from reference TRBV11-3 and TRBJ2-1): EAGVVQSPRYKIIEKKQPVAFWCNPISGHNTLYWYLQNLGQGPELLIRYENEEAVDDSQLPKDRFSAERLKGVDSTLKIQPAELGDSAVYLCASGRYGDNEQFFGPGTRLTVL.

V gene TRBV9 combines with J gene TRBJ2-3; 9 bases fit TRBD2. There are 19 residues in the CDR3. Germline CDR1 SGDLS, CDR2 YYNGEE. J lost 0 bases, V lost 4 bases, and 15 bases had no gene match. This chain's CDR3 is CASSSSGGGGPSSTDTQYF. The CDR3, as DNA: TGTGCCAGCAGCTCGAGTGGCGGGGGGGGCCCTTCTAGCACAGATACGCAGTATTTT.

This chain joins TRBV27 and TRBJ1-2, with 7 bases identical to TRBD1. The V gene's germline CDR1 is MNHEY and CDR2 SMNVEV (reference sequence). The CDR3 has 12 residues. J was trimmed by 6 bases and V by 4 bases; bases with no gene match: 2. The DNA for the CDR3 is TGTGCCAGCAGTTACACAGGGGATGGCTACACCTTC. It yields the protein CASSYTGDGYTF.

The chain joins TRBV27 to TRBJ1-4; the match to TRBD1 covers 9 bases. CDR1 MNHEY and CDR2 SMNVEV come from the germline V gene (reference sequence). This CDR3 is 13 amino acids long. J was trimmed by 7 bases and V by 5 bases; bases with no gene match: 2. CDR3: CASSRDRAEKLFF. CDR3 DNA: TGTGCCAGCAGTCGGGACAGGGCTGAAAAACTGTTTTTT.

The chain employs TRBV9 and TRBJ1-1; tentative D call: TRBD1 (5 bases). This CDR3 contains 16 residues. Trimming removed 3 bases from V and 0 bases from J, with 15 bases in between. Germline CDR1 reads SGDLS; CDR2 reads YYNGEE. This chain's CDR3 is CASSALLSGMNTEAFF. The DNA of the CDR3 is TGTGCCAGCAGCGCCCTATTGTCAGGGATGAACACTGAAGCTTTCTTT.

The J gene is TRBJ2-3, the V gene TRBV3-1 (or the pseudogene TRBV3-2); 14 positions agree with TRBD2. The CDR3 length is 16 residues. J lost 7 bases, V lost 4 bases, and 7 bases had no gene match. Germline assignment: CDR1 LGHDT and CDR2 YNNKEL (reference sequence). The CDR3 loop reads CASSLSTSGGGNTQYF. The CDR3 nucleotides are TGTGCCAGCAGCCTTTCGACTAGCGGGGGGGGAAATACGCAGTATTTT.

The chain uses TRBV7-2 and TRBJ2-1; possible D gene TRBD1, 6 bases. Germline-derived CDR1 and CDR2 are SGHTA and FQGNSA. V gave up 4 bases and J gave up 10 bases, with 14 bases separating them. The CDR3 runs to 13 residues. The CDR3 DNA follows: TGTGCCAGCAGCTCGACCACCGGGACAGAGCAGTTCTTC. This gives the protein CASSSTTGTEQFF.

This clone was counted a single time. The CDR3 sequence: CASSYQGRYEQYF. The CDR3 region has the DNA TGTGCCAGCAGTTATCAGGGTCGCTACGAGCAGTACTTC. The genes are TRBV6-6 and TRBJ2-7, with a tentative D call TRBD1 (5 bases). CDR1 and CDR2 from the germline V gene are MNHNY and SVGAGI (reference sequence). Trimming pared 3 bases from V and 3 bases from J, leaving 9 bases between. The CDR3 loop spans 13 amino acids.

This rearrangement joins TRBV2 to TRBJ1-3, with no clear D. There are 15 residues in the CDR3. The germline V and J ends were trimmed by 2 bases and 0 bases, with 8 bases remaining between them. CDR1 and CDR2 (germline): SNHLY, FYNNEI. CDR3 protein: CASSERRSSGNTIYF. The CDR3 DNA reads TGTGCCAGCAGTGAAAGGCGGAGCTCTGGAAACACCATATATTTT.

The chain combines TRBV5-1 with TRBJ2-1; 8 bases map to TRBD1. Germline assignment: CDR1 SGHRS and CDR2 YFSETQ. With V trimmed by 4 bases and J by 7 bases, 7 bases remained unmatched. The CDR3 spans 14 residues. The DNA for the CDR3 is TGCGCCAGCAGCGTACAGGGGGTGGAGAATGAGCAGTTCTTC. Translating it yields CASSVQGVENEQFF.

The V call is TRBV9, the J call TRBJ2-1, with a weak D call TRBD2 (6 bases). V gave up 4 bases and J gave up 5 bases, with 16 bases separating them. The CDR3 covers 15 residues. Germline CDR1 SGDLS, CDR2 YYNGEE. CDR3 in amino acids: CASSSRAGQNNEQFF. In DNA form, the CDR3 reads TGTGCCAGCAGCTCTCGAGCGGGCCAGAACAATGAGCAGTTCTTC. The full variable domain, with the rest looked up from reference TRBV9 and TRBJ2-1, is DSGVTQTPKHLITATGQRVTLRCSPRSGDLSVYWYQQSLDQGLQFLIQYYNGEERAKGNILERFSAQQFPDLHSELNLSSLELGDSALYFCASSSRAGQNNEQFFGPGTRLTVL.

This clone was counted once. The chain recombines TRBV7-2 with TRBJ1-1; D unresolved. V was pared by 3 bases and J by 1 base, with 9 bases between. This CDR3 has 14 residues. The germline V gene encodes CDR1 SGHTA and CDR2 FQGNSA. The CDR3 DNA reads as TGTGCCAGCAGCTTCGGCAGGCAGAACACTGAAGCTTTCTTT. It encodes CASSFGRQNTEAFF.

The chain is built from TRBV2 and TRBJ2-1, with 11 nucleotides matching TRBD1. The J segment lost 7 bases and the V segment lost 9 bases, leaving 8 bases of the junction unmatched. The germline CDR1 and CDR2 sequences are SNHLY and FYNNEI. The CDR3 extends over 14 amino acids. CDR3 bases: TGTGCCAGTCTGGGACAGGGGGGTACAAATGAGCAGTTCTTC. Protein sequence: CASLGQGGTNEQFF.

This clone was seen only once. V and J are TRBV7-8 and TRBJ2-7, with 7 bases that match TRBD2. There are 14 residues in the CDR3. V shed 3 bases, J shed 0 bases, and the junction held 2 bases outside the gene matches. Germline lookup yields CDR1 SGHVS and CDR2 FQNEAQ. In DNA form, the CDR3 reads TGTGCCAGCAGCTTCGGGGGGAGCTCCTACGAGCAGTACTTC. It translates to CASSFGGSSYEQYF.

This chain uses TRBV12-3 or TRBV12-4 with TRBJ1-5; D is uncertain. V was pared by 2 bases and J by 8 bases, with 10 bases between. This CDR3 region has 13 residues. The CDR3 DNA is TGTGCCAGCAGTTTACAGGATTATAAGCCCCAGCATTTT. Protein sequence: CASSLQDYKPQHF.

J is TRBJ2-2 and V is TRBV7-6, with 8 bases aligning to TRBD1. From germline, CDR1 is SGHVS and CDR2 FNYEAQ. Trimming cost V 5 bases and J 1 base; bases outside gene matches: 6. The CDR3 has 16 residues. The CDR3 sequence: CASSGYGTGNTGELFF. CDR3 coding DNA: TGTGCCAGCAGCGGATACGGGACAGGGAACACCGGGGAGCTGTTTTTT.

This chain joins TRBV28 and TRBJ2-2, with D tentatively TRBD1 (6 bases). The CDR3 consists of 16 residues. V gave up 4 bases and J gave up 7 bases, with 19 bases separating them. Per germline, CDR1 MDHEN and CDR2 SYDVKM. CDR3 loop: CASSSGTLSGGGELFF. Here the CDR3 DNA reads TGTGCCAGCAGTTCCGGGACACTGAGCGGCGGCGGGGAGCTGTTTTTT. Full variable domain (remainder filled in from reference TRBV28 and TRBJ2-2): DVKVTQSSRYLVKRTGEKVFLECVQDMDHENMFWYRQDPGLGLRLIYFSYDVKMKEKGDIPEGYSVSREKKERFSLILESASTNQTSMYLCASSSGTLSGGGELFFGEGSRLTVL.

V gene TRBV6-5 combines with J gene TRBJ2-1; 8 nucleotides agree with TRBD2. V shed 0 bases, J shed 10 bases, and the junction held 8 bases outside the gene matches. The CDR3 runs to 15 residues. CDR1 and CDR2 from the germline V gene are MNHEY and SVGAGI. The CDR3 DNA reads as TGTGCCAGCAGTTACTCTTCGGGGGGGCCGAGGGAGCAGTTCTTC. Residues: CASSYSSGGPREQFF.

In DNA, the CDR3 is TGTGCCAGCAGCCCGGGATCAGGGGGGAGTGCCTATGGCTACACCTTC. This translates into CASSPGSGGSAYGYTF. V usage is TRBV5-6 and J usage is TRBJ1-2; 7 nucleotides match TRBD1. CDR1 and CDR2 from the germline V gene are SGHDT and YYEEEE. The CDR3 is 16 residues long. V shed 4 bases, J shed 4 bases, and the junction held 13 bases outside the gene matches. The entire variable domain, with the rest obtained from reference TRBV5-6 and TRBJ1-2, is as follows: DAGVTQSPTHLIKTRGQQVTLRCSPKSGHDTVSWYQQALGQGPQFIFQYYEEEERQRGNFPDRFSGHQFPNYSSELNVNALLLGDSALYLCASSPGSGGSAYGYTFGSGTRLTVV.

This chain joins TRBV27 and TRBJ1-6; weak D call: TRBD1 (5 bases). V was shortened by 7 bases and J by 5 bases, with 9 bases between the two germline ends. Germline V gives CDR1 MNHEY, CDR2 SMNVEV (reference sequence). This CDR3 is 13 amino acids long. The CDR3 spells CASKGLDNSPLHF. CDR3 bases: TGTGCCAGCAAGGGACTTGATAATTCACCCCTCCACTTT.

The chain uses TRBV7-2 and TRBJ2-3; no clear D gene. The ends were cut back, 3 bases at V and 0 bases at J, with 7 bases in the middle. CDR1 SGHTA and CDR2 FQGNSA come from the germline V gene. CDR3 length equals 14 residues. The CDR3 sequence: CASSFGTSTDTQYF. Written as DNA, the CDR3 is TGTGCCAGCAGCTTCGGTACTAGCACAGATACGCAGTATTTT.

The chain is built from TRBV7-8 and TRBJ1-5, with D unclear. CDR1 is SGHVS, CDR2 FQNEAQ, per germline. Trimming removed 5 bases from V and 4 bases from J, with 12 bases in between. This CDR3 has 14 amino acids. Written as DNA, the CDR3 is TGTGCCAGCAGCCAAGACTATGGTAATCAGCCCCAGCATTTT. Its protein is CASSQDYGNQPQHF.